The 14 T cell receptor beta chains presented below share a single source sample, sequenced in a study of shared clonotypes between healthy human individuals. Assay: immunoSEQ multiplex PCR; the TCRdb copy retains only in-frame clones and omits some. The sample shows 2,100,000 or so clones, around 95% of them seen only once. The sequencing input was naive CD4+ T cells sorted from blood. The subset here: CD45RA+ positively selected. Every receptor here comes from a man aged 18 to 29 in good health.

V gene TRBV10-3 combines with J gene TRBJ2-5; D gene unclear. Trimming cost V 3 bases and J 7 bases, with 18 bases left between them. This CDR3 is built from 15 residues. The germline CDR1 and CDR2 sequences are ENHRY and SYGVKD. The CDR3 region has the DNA TGTGCCATCAGTGACGTTCAAGGTGGGATGGCGACCCAGTACTTC. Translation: CAISDVQGGMATQYF.

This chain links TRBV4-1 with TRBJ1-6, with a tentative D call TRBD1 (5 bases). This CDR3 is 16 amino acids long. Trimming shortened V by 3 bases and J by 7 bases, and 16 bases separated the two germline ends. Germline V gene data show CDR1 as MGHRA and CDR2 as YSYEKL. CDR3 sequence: CASSQGPIPQNSPLHF. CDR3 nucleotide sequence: TGCGCCAGCAGCCAGGGACCAATACCACAGAATTCACCCCTCCACTTT.

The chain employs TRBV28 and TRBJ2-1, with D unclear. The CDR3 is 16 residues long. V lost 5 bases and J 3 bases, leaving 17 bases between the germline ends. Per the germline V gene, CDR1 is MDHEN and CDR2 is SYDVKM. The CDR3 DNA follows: TGTGCCAGCAGTCAAAGAGGCAGTTTAGTCTACAATGAGCAGTTCTTC. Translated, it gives CASSQRGSLVYNEQFF.

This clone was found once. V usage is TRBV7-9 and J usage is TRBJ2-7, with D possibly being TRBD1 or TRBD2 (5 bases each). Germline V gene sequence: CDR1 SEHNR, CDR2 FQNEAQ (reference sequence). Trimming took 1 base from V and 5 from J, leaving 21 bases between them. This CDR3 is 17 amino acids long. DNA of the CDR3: TGTGCCAGCAGCTTAGAGAGTTCGGCAGGGAGTGCCAACGAGCAGTACTTC. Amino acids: CASSLESSAGSANEQYF.

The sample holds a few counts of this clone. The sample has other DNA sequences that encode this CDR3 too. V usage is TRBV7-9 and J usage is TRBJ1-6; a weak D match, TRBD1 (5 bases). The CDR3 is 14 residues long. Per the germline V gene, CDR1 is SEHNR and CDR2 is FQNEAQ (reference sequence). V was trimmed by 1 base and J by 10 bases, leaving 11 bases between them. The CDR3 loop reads CASSLGQGGSPLHF. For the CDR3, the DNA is TGTGCCAGCAGCTTAGGGCAGGGAGGGTCACCCCTCCACTTT.

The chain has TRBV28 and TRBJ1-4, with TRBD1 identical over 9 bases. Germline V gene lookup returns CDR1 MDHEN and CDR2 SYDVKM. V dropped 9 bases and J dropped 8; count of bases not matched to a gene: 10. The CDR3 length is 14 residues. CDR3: CASRQGGIWEKLFF. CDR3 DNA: TGTGCCAGTCGACAGGGGGGTATTTGGGAAAAACTGTTTTTT.

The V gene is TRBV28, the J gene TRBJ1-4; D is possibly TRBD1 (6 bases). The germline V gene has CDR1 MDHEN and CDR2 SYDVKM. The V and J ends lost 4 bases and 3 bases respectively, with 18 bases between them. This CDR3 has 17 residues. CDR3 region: CASSSPAATGPNEKLFF. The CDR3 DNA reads TGTGCCAGCAGTTCCCCAGCGGCAACAGGGCCTAATGAAAAACTGTTTTTT.

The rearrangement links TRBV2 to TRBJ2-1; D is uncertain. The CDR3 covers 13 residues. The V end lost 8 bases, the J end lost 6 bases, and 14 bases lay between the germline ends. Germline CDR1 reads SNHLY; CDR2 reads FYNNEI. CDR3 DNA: TGTGCCAGCTTCATCGAGCTTGGCAATGAGCAGTTCTTC. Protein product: CASFIELGNEQFF.

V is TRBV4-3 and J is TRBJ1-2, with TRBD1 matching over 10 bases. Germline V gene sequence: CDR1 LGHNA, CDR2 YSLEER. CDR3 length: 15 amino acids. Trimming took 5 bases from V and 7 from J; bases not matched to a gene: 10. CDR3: CASSADGTGDSGYTF. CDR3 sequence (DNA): TGCGCCAGCAGCGCGGACGGGACAGGGGATAGTGGCTACACCTTC.

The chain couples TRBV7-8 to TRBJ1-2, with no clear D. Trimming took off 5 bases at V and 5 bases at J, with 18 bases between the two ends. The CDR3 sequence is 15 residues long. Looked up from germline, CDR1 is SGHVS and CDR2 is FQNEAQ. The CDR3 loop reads CASSTEDARRYGYTF. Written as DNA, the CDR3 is TGTGCCAGCAGCACAGAGGACGCCCGAAGGTATGGCTACACCTTC.

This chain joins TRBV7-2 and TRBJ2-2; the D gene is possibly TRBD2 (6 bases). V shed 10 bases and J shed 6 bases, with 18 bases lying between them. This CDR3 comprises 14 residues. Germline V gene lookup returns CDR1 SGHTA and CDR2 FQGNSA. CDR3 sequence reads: CANKAGPVAGELFF. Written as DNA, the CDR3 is TGTGCCAACAAGGCGGGACCGGTTGCCGGGGAGCTGTTTTTT.

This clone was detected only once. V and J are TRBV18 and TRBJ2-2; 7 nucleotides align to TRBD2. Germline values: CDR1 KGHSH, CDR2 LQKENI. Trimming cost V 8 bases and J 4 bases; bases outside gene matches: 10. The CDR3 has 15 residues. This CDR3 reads CASVRGFSSTGELFF. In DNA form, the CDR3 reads TGTGCCAGCGTGCGGGGGTTCTCAAGCACCGGGGAGCTGTTTTTT.

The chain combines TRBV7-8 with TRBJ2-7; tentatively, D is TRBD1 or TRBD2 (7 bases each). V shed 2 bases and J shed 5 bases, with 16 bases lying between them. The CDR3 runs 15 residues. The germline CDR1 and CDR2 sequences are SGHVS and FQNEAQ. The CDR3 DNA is TGTGCCAGCAGCTTATGGGAGGGGGCTGTGGACGAGCAGTACTTC. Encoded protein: CASSLWEGAVDEQYF.

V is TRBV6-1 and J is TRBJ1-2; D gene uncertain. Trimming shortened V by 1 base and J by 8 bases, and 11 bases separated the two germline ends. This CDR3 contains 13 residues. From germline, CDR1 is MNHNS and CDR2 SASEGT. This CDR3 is CASSEVRLGGYTF. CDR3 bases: TGTGCCAGCAGTGAAGTAAGGTTGGGAGGCTACACCTTC.